This entry concerns a single TCR beta chain. The data stem from a study of tumor-infiltrating lymphocytes in localized non-small cell lung cancer. Germline V CDR1 and CDR2: MNHEY, SVGAGI. The CDR3 has 15 residues. The V end was cut by 5 bases, the J end by 8 bases, with 18 bases between. The assay was immunoSEQ multiplex PCR, and TCRdb's table has in-frame clones only and misses some. The sample shows roughly 9,900 clones, roughly 70% of them seen only once. This TCR was recovered from a human donor with non-small cell lung cancer. The specimen was lung tumor tissue. The rearrangement uses TRBV6-5 and TRBJ1-4; D remains ambiguous. In DNA form, the CDR3 reads TGTGCCAGCAGTACGACGGGTCCTCTTCGGGAAAAACTGTTTTTT. Residues: CASSTTGPLREKLFF.